The 8 T cell receptor beta chains in this list originate from one sample, sequenced in a study of cytomegalovirus exposure and HLA in healthy donors. Primers included in the PCR were 60 Vbeta and 13 Jbeta primers. Sequencing used immunoSEQ multiplex PCR; TCRdb keeps in-frame clones, though not all of them. The sample has some 130,000 clones, approximately 85% seen once; the top ten hold less than 7%. Sequencing was done on a sample of PBMCs. The receptors originated from a woman in her 30s in good health and CMV-seropositive.

The V gene is TRBV10-3, the J gene TRBJ1-4; D might be TRBD1 (5 bases). Germline V gene lookup returns CDR1 ENHRY and CDR2 SYGVKD. The CDR3 loop spans 14 amino acids. V gave up 4 bases and J gave up 7 bases, with 13 bases separating them. DNA of the CDR3: TGTGCCATCAGTGGGGAAGACGGGGGTGAAAAACTGTTTTTT. As protein: CAISGEDGGEKLFF.

V gene TRBV15 combines with J gene TRBJ1-2, with a weak D call TRBD1 (5 bases). This CDR3 has 14 residues. V lost 5 bases, J lost 2 bases, and 12 bases lay in between. Per the germline V gene, CDR1 is LNHNV and CDR2 is YYDKDF (reference sequence). In nucleotides, the CDR3 is TGTGCCACCAGCCCCGGAGGGGAGAACTATGGCTACACCTTC. Amino acids: CATSPGGENYGYTF.

The V and J genes are TRBV28 and TRBJ2-4, with TRBD2 identical over 9 bases. The trim removed 3 bases at V and 2 bases at J, leaving 11 bases unmatched. Germline-derived CDR1 and CDR2 are MDHEN and SYDVKM. The CDR3 runs to 18 residues. The CDR3 DNA reads TGTGCCAGCAGTTTTGAAGGTAGCGGGGGCTTCTCCAAAAACATTCAGTACTTC. Protein: CASSFEGSGGFSKNIQYF.

The DNA for the CDR3 is TGTGCCAGTAGCTGGCCAGGGCAGTCTCGTGAAGCTTTCTTT. Protein: CASSWPGQSREAFF. This rearrangement joins TRBV19 to TRBJ1-1, with a tentative D call TRBD1 (5 bases). The CDR3 is 14 amino acids. Germline CDR1 LNHDA, CDR2 SQIVND (reference sequence). Deletions cut 6 bases from V and 7 bases from J, with 18 bases between.

The chain carries TRBV7-9 and TRBJ2-3; TRBD2 matches at 10 bases. The CDR3 length is 15 residues. Germline V gene sequence: CDR1 SEHNR, CDR2 FQNEAQ (reference sequence). Trimming removed 1 base from V and 6 bases from J; junction bases left unmatched: 4. CDR3: CASSLGPAGGDTQYF. The CDR3 DNA follows: TGTGCCAGCAGCTTAGGCCCAGCGGGAGGGGATACGCAGTATTTT.

The chain carries TRBV6-5 and TRBJ1-1; 9 bases map to TRBD1. V was pared by 4 bases and J by 0 bases, with 3 bases of the junction left unmatched. Per germline, CDR1 MNHEY and CDR2 SVGAGI. This CDR3 spans 15 amino acids. CDR3 amino acids: CASSLDRGLNTEAFF. For the CDR3, the DNA is TGTGCCAGCAGTTTAGACAGGGGGTTGAACACTGAAGCTTTCTTT.

This rearrangement joins TRBV9 to TRBJ1-3; D unclear. The germline CDR1 and CDR2 sequences are SGDLS and YYNGEE. V was cut by 3 bases and J by 0 bases, with 7 bases left in between. The CDR3 is made up of 14 amino acids. The CDR3 region has the DNA TGTGCCAGCAGCGGACTGCTCTCTGGAAACACCATATATTTT. This codes for CASSGLLSGNTIYF.

The V and J genes are TRBV29-1 and TRBJ1-2; 7 bases fit TRBD1. The CDR3 contains 11 residues. V lost 7 bases, J lost 7 bases, and 6 bases stayed unmatched. The germline gives CDR1 SQVTM, CDR2 ANQGSEA. CDR3 in DNA: TGCAGCGGCGGGGACAGTCGTGGCTACACCTTC. Protein product: CSGGDSRGYTF. Using reference TRBV29-1 and TRBJ1-2 for the parts outside the CDR3, the full variable domain is SAVISQKPSRDICQRGTSLTIQCQVDSQVTMMFWYRQQPGQSLTLIATANQGSEATYESGFVIDKFPISRPNLTFSTLTVSNMSPEDSSIYLCSGGDSRGYTFGSGTRLTVV.